These T cell receptor beta chains were read from a single sample in a study of cytomegalovirus exposure and HLA in healthy donors. TCRdb's table, derived via immunoSEQ multiplex PCR, lists solely in-frame clones and lacks some. This table has around 86,000 clones, approximately 93% appearing once. The sequenced sample was PBMCs. These receptors all stem from a woman aged 25 to 39 in good health and CMV-seropositive. CDR3s include the opening cysteine and the closing phenylalanine or tryptophan. Fields, in order: D gene, J gene, CDR3 length, clone size, V gene, CDR3 DNA, CDR3 protein. D genes are given only for firm matches. Not all rows give a size; the values are once, few, many and, for expanded clones, a class.

TRBD2 TRBJ2-2 15 - TRBV11-2 TGTGCCAGCAGCTGGTGGACTAGCAGCGGCGGGGAGCTGTTTTTT CASSWWTSSGGELFF
TRBD2 TRBJ2-1 17 - TRBV7-9 TGTGCCAGCAGCTTAGCCGTACTAGCGAGCTCCTACAATGAGCAGTTCTTC CASSLAVLASSYNEQFF
TRBD1 TRBJ2-1 14 - TRBV6-6 TGTGCCAGCACCAGGACAGGGGCTACGGATGAGCAGTTCTTC CASTRTGATDEQFF
- TRBJ2-7 12 - TRBV7-2 TGTGCCAGCAGCTCCCGCGACAACGAGCAGTACTTC CASSSRDNEQYF
TRBD1 TRBJ2-7 16 - TRBV10-3 TGTGCCATCAGTGAGCCCGACAGGGTAAGCTCCTACGAGCAGTACTTC CAISEPDRVSSYEQYF
TRBD1 TRBJ2-5 15 - TRBV11-2 TGTGCCAGCAGCTGGACAGGGGGAGGACAAGAGACCCAGTACTTC CASSWTGGGQETQYF
TRBD2 TRBJ2-7 15 - TRBV7-9 TGTGCCAGCAGCTTAGTTGGGGGGGAAGTCGGCGAGCAGTACTTC CASSLVGGEVGEQYF
- TRBJ2-2 16 - TRBV4-2 TGTGCCAGCAGCGCGTACGCTACAGCGAACACCGGGGAGCTGTTTTTT CASSAYATANTGELFF
- TRBJ1-4 16 - TRBV19 TGTGCCAGTAGTAAAGGGGTGGCAGGCCGGGATGAAAAACTGTTTTTT CASSKGVAGRDEKLFF
- TRBJ2-1 14 - TRBV11-2 TGTGCCAGCAGCTTAGTAGTCCGGGCAGGGTATCAGTTCTTC CASSLVVRAGYQFF
- TRBJ2-7 15 - TRBV30 TGTGCCTGGAGTGGGACAGAGACGAGCTCCTACGAGCAGTACTTC CAWSGTETSSYEQYF
- TRBJ2-3 16 once TRBV21-1 TGTGCCAGCAGCAAAGATGAGGCGGGAGACCCAGATACGCAGTATTTT CASSKDEAGDPDTQYF
TRBD2 TRBJ2-2 17 - TRBV4-2 TGTGCCAGCAGCCAGCCCGGGACTAGCGGGAGTCCCGGGGAGCTGTTTTTT CASSQPGTSGSPGELFF
- TRBJ2-3 11 - TRBV20-1 TGCAGTGCCACTAGCACAGATACGCAGTATTTT CSATSTDTQYF
- TRBJ2-1 16 - TRBV7-8 TGTGCCAGCAGCTTAGCCCAGGGGAGCGTCTACAATGAGCAGTTCTTC CASSLAQGSVYNEQFF
- TRBJ2-7 14 - TRBV10-3 TGTGCCTCGGGGACTCCCGAGCCTGGGCACGAGCAGTACTTC CASGTPEPGHEQYF
- TRBJ1-4 12 - TRBV28 TGTGCCAGCGCATCTCGCGATGAAAAACTGTTTTTT CASASRDEKLFF
TRBD1 TRBJ1-5 16 - TRBV15 TGTGCCACCAGCAGAGAAGGGACAGGGGGTAATCAGCCCCAGCATTTT CATSREGTGGNQPQHF
- TRBJ2-1 16 once TRBV19 TGTGCCAGTACCCCGGTCGGGTCAGATGGATACAATGAGCAGTTCTTC CASTPVGSDGYNEQFF
TRBD1 TRBJ2-2 17 - TRBV2 TGTGCCAGCAGTGTACAGGGGGCGCGGGGTGGCACCGGGGAGCTGTTTTTT CASSVQGARGGTGELFF
- TRBJ1-1 14 - TRBV7-9 TGTGCCAGCAGCTCCCGGAGGGAATCGACTGAAGCTTTCTTT CASSSRRESTEAFF
TRBD2 TRBJ2-1 15 once TRBV12-5 TGTGCTAGTGGCTTTCCGGGACTAGGTTACAATGAGCAGTTCTTC CASGFPGLGYNEQFF
- TRBJ2-7 14 - TRBV27 TGTGCCAGCAGAGTAGCAGGGTTCCCCTACGAGCAGTACTTC CASRVAGFPYEQYF
TRBD1 TRBJ1-1 16 - TRBV9 TGTGCCAGCAGCGCAGGGGGCGGGTATTATGGGGCTGAAGCTTTCTTT CASSAGGGYYGAEAFF
TRBD2 TRBJ2-4 15 - TRBV28 TGTGCCAGCAGTACTCCGGGACTAGGAGGAAACATTCAGTACTTC CASSTPGLGGNIQYF
TRBD2 TRBJ2-3 14 - TRBV27 TGTGCCAGCAGTTGGGGGAGGGGAACAGATACGCAGTATTTT CASSWGRGTDTQYF
TRBD1 TRBJ2-7 15 - TRBV7-2 TGTGCCAGCAGCCCCCATCCGGGACAGTATTCGGAGCAGTACTTC CASSPHPGQYSEQYF
- TRBJ2-2 15 - TRBV27 TGTGCCAGCAGACAGACGGCTGAGAACACCGGGGAGCTGTTTTTT CASRQTAENTGELFF
TRBD1 TRBJ2-2 16 - TRBV5-1 TGCGCCAGCAGCTTGGGTACAGGGGGTACCACCGGGGAGCTGTTTTTT CASSLGTGGTTGELFF
- TRBJ1-4 14 - TRBV29-1 TGCAGCGTTGCGGGTCCAGGGGCTAATGAAAAACTGTTTTTT CSVAGPGANEKLFF
- TRBJ2-7 11 - TRBV13 TGTGCCAGCAGCCTAAGCTACGAGCAGTACTTC CASSLSYEQYF
TRBD2 TRBJ2-1 16 - TRBV30 TGTGCCTGGAGCCAAACTAGCGGTAGCTCCTACAATGAGCAGTTCTTC CAWSQTSGSSYNEQFF
TRBD2 TRBJ2-5 14 - TRBV19 TGTGCCAGTAGTATCCTGGGACTAGATGAGACCCAGTACTTC CASSILGLDETQYF
- TRBJ1-3 15 - TRBV15 TGTGCCACCAGCAGAGTAGGAGGGGCTGGAAACACCATATATTTT CATSRVGGAGNTIYF
- TRBJ1-2 12 few TRBV6-1 TGTGCCAGCAGTCTGCAGGGGTCTGGCTACACCTTC CASSLQGSGYTF
TRBD1 TRBJ2-1 17 - TRBV12-5 TGTGCTAGTGGTTTGGTACTCGGGACAGAGCGTTACAATGAGCAGTTCTTC CASGLVLGTERYNEQFF
- TRBJ2-5 11 - TRBV7-2 TGTGCCAGCAGAGCCTGGGAGACCCAGTACTTC CASRAWETQYF
TRBD2 TRBJ2-2 15 once TRBV6-5 TGTGCCAGCACCCACCGGGGGGGGCCTCCCGGGGAGCTGTTTTTT CASTHRGGPPGELFF
- TRBJ2-5 16 - TRBV2 TGTGCCAGCAGTGAACCACTTGACCCTCCCGGGGAGACCCAGTACTTC CASSEPLDPPGETQYF
TRBD2 TRBJ2-3 15 - TRBV2 TGTGCCAGCAGAGGGACTATACTGGGCACAGATACGCAGTATTTT CASRGTILGTDTQYF
- TRBJ1-1 15 - TRBV25-1 TGTGCCAGCGCTGAAACAGGGTTTTTGAACACTGAAGCTTTCTTT CASAETGFLNTEAFF
- TRBJ1-2 13 - TRBV19 TGTGCCAGTAGAAACAGGCAGAACTATGGCTACACCTTC CASRNRQNYGYTF
- TRBJ2-5 14 - TRBV27 TGTGCCAGCAGTTTATCTGGAGGGGCTAGGACCCAGTACTTC CASSLSGGARTQYF